The sequence of this TCR beta chain was determined in a study of blood T cell repertoires in COVID-19. Clones were read by immunoSEQ multiplex PCR, and TCRdb kept only the in-frame ones, dropping some. The sample yields 200,000 to 300,000 clones, around 86% seen once. The sequenced sample was PBMCs or T cells enriched from blood (not recorded which). This TCR was recovered from a woman between 18 and 29 years old who had recovered from COVID-19.

CDR3 sequence: CASSVGTGGNEKLFF. The CDR3 region has the DNA TGTGCCAGCAGCGTTGGGACAGGGGGTAATGAAAAACTGTTTTTT. The V and J genes are TRBV6-5 and TRBJ1-4, with TRBD1 matching 11 bases. Germline V gives CDR1 MNHEY, CDR2 SVGAGI. This CDR3 comprises 15 residues. J gave up 4 bases and V 6 bases, and 4 bases lay outside the gene matches.